This TCR beta chain was sequenced during a study of early T cells in non-severe SARS-CoV-2 infection. Study as a whole: The sequenced material was bulk RNA from unsorted whole blood, and its chains were unpaired.

There are many counts of this clonotype. Separate cDNA molecules each had unique molecular identifiers attached to them. One entry per CDR3 protein results from TCRdb running MiXCR on the 5' RACE reads. The table lists fewer than 55,000 distinct CDR3 sequences, less than 9.5% of them singletons. CDR3 size: 13 residues. The V gene's germline CDR1 is SGHTA and CDR2 FQGNSA. V was shortened by 5 bases and J by 8 bases, with 15 bases between the two germline ends. The TCR was taken from an adult who was a healthcare worker with PCR-confirmed SARS-CoV-2 infection or an uninfected control (not recorded which). The rearrangement links TRBV7-2 to TRBJ1-2; D gene unclear. The sequencing sample was made of whole blood. The CDR3 nucleotides are TGTGCCAGCAGCCGTATCCCCCCGAGGGGCTACACCTTC. This translates into CASSRIPPRGYTF.